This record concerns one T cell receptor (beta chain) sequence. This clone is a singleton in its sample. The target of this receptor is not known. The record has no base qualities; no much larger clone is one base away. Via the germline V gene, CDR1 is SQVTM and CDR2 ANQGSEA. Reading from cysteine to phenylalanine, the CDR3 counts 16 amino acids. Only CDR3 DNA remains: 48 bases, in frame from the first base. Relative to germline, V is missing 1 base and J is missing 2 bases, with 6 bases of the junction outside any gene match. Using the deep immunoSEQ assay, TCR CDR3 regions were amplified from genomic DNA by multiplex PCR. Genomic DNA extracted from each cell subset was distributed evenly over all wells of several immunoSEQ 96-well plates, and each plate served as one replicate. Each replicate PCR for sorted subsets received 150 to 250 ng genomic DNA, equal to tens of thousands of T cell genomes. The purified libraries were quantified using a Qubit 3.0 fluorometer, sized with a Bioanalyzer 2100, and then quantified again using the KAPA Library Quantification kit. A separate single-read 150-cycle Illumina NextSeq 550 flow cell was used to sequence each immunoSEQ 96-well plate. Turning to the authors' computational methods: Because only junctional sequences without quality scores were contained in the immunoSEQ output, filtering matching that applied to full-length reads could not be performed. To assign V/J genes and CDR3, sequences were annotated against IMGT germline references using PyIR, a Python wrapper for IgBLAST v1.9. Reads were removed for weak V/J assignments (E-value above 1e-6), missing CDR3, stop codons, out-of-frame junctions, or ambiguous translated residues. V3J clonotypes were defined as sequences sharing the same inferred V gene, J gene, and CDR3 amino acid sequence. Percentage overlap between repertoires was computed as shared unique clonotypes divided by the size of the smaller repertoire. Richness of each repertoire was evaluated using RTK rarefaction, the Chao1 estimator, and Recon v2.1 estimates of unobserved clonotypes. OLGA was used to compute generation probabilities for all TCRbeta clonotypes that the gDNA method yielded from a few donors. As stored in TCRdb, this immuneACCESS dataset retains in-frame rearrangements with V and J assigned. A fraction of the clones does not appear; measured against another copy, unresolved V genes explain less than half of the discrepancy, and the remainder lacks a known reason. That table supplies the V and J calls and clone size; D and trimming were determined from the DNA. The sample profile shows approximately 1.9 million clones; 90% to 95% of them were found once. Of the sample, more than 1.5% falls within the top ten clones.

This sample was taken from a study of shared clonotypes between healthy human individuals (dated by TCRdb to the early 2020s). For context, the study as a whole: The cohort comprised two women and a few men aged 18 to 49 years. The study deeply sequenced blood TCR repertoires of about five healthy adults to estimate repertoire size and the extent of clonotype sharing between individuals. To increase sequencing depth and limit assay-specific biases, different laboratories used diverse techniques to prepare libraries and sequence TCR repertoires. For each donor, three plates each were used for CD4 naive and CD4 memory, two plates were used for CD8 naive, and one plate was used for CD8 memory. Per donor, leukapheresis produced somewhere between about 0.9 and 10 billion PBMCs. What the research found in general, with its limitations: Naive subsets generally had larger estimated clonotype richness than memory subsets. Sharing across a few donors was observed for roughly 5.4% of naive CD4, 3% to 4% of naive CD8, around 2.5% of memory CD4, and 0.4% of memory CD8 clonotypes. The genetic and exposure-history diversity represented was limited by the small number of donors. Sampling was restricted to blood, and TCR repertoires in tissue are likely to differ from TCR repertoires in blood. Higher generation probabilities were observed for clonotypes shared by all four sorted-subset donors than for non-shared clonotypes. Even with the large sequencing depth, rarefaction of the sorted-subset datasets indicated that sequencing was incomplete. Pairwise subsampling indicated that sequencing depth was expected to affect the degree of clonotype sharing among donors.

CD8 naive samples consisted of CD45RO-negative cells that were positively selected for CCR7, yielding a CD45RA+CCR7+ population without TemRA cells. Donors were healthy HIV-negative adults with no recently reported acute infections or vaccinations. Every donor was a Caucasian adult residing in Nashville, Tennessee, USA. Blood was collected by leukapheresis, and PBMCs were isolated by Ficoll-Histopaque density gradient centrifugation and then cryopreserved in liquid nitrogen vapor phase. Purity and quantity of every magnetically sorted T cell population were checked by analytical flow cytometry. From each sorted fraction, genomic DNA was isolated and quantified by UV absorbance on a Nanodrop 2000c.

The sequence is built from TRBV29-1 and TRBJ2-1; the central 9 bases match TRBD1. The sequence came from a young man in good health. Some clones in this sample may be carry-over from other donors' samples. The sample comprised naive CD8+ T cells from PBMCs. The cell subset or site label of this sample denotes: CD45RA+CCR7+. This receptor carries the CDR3 CSVEGARDRAYNEQFF. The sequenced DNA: TGCAGCGTTGAAGGCGCCCGGGACAGGGCCTACAATGAGCAGTTCTTC.